This T cell receptor (beta chain) was sequenced during a study of shared clonotypes between healthy human individuals. V lost 0 bases to trimming and J lost 2 bases, with 7 bases between them. The germline V gene has CDR1 GTSNPN and CDR2 SVGIG (reference sequence). This CDR3 is 14 amino acids long. The material for each subset, its genomic DNA, was split evenly across several immunoSEQ plates. In the authors' workflow: Junction-only sequences produced by ImmunoSEQ had no quality scores, so filtering differed. Profiling relied on immunoSEQ multiplex PCR, and the TCRdb table lists in-frame clones only, not all of them. V, J and clone size are those of that table, while D and trimming were read from the DNA. The sample records some 2,000,000 clones, roughly 96% being singletons. Each of the donors was a healthy adult who was HIV-negative and had not had a recent acute infection or vaccination. As concerns this clone: Its cognate antigen is unknown.

Study conclusions and caveats: For sorted subsets, rarefaction showed incomplete sequencing despite large depth.

Source material: naive CD4+ T cells sorted from blood. Sample subset: CD45RA+ positively selected. The gene calls are TRBV30 and TRBJ2-2; D is uncertain. The TCR was taken from a man between 18 and 29 years old in good health. In DNA form, the CDR3 reads TGTGCCTGGAGTGTAGACCATAACACCGGGGAGCTGTTTTTT. Amino acid sequence: CAWSVDHNTGELFF.